This T cell receptor beta chain derives from a study of PD-L1 blockade in urothelial cancer. Study in general: Blood was evaluated 3 weeks (second dose) and 6 weeks after therapy began.

TCRdb keeps only in-frame clones here, not all; method: immunoSEQ multiplex PCR. Counted here are some 52,000 clones, roughly 80% occurring once; the ten biggest clones make up approximately 3.6%. V lost 0 bases to trimming and J lost 0 bases, with 5 bases between them. Germline values: CDR1 MNHEY, CDR2 SMNVEV (reference sequence). This CDR3 is built from 15 residues. The TCR comes from a man in his sixties or seventies with urothelial cancer. The sequencing used PBMCs, collected around atezolizumab (anti-PD-L1) treatment. V is TRBV27 and J is TRBJ1-4; D remains ambiguous. CDR3 sequence: CASSLSGATNEKLFF. In DNA form, the CDR3 reads TGTGCCAGCAGTTTATCGGGCGCAACTAATGAAAAACTGTTTTTT.